This T cell receptor beta chain was captured by sequencing in a study of human T cells and chemical hapten exposure listed by TCRdb under 2021. Background on the whole study: For sensitization, 2% DPC in acetone was applied to a roughly 2 cm by roughly 2 cm area of upper inner arm skin. Throughout the study period of roughly 24 weeks, patients also received therapeutic DPC doses to the scalp every week. Patch tests used Finn chambers with 0.01% DPC on the upper back, scored after 6 days by International Contact Dermatitis Research Group standards. Most of the patients in the cohort were female, and the cohort covered alopecia areata with under or over 50% scalp involvement, alopecia totalis and alopecia universalis. Libraries were combined into a pool for sequencing, and differences in TCR yield between samples came mainly from small differences in library volumes within the pool. The study tracked peripheral blood TCR repertoire changes in vivo during primary and secondary sensitization to the hapten diphenylcyclopropenone (DPC) in alopecia patients. Patient blood was sampled pre-sensitization (week 0) and at 2, 6 and about 24 weeks after DPC sensitization. Twenty-nine alopecia patients gave blood for TCR sequencing at one to four time points (pre-sensitization, 2, 6 and 24 weeks). On the study overall, not on this receptor specifically: Patch test score was positively correlated with the number of PT1 expanded TCRs, with significance at thresholds 8, 16 and 32 but not at 4. Expanded TCRs formed significantly more large CDR3 similarity clusters than pre-sensitization or healthy control sets, consistent with antigen-driven responses. DPC sensitization did not change how many TCRs were above 1 in 1000 frequency, and no evidence was found of alterations in global repertoire structure. Because all patients had alopecia, a presumed autoimmune disease, the immune response of the patients might differ from that of healthy individuals. Repeated subsampling changed both the strength of the expansion versus patch-test correlation and the threshold at which the correlation became significant.

V is clipped by 3 bases and J by 4 bases, and the sequence between their germline boundaries is 8 bases long. In the germline V gene, CDR1 corresponds to ENHRY and CDR2 to SYGVKD. The CDR3 sequence holds 13 residues, the cysteine and phenylalanine included. The DNA shown is the 39-base CDR3, in frame from base 1. Receptor amplification or capture employed RACE. TCRdb lists the instrument as NextSeq 500. During library preparation, unique molecular identifiers were attached to individual cDNA molecules so that TCRs could be counted in a quantitative, reproducible way. Both TCR alpha and TCR beta chains were sequenced from each blood RNA sample. Per the authors' processing: The median number of TCRs per sample was over 85,000, ranging from roughly 23,224 to 690,600. The Decombinator software suite was used to annotate the V, J and CDR3 of the TCR reads. For the PS versus PT1 abundance plots, all samples were subsampled to the same number of TCRs (28,000). Expanded TCRs were defined as absent before sensitization and observed at least eight times at the 2-week time point. TCRdb reran the public reads through fastp at Q25 and MiXCR, keeping productive beta chains. Entries that share a CDR3 protein sequence are merged under the most common genes and DNA. The V and J calls shown here were made by TCRdb, not taken from the authors' results. A total of approximately 350,000 distinct CDR3 sequences appear in this sample, about 7% of them only once. The biggest ten clones account for 8% to 9% of the sample.

The time point label here, explained by the study, means: patch test 1, 2 weeks after DPC sensitization. The treatment or condition label here, explained by the study, means: therapeutic diphenylcyclopropenone sensitization with weekly scalp DPC. At every patch-test visit, the blood draw took place before the patch test was put on. Eligible patients were aged 18 to 70, diagnosed with alopecia, deemed suitable for DPC therapy, and excluded if pregnant. Total RNA was extracted from unfractionated whole blood collected in Tempus Blood RNA tubes. This clonotype was seen at least ten times. No antigen is known for it. Within one base of it there is no much larger clone, and no base qualities were kept.

The receptor was derived from a woman younger than 35 with alopecia areata. Some clones in this sample may be carry-over from other donors' samples. Sequencing was performed on whole blood, taken in connection with sensitization to the hapten diphenylcyclopropenone (DPC). Here the chain combines TRBV10-3 and TRBJ2-3, with the identity of the D gene unclear. The DNA is as follows: TGTGCCATCAGTGATTCTCGCCCAGATACGCAGTATTTT. The translation is CAISDSRPDTQYF.